This T cell receptor (beta chain) was profiled in a study of T cells after yellow fever vaccination. Germline V gene sequence: CDR1 DFQATT, CDR2 SNEGSKA (reference sequence). Trimming shortened V by 6 bases and J by 0 bases, and 26 bases separated the two germline ends. The CDR3 has 18 amino acids. A single record per CDR3 protein comes from TCRdb applying MiXCR to the 5' RACE reads. The table includes 45,000 to 60,000 distinct CDR3 sequences, around 6.1% detected once. A few counts support this clonotype. The rearrangement joins TRBV20-1 to TRBJ2-5; the D gene is possibly TRBD2 (6 bases). Specimen: PBMCs, either bulk or a sorted T-cell subset (CD4+, CD8+, memory, or dextramer-sorted; not recorded which), collected on the day of the yellow fever booster vaccination. The source is a man aged 18 to 29 who received the YFV17D yellow fever vaccine. CDR3 sequence reads: CSASGGRRGRKYQETQYF. For the CDR3, the DNA is TGCAGTGCATCAGGAGGGCGGCGGGGTAGAAAGTACCAAGAGACCCAGTACTTC.